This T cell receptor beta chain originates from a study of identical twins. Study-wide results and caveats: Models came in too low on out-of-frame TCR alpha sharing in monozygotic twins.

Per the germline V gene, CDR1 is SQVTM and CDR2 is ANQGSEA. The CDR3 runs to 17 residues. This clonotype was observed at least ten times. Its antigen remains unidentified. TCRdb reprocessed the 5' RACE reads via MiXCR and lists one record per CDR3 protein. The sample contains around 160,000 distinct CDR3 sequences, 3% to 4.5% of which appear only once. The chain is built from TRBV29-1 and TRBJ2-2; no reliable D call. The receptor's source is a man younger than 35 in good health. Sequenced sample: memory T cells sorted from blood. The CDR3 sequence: CRMVNSPPSWVTGELFF. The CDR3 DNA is TGCAGGATGGTTAATTCGCCTCCCTCCTGGGTCACCGGGGAGCTGTTTTTT.